This T cell receptor (beta chain) was retrieved from a study of cytomegalovirus exposure and HLA in healthy donors. The PCR employed 60 Vbeta primers together with 13 Jbeta primers. The assay was immunoSEQ multiplex PCR, and TCRdb's table has in-frame clones only and misses some. Among 150,000 to 250,000 clones listed, less than 80% were seen once. CDR1 is SNHLY and CDR2 is FYNNEI in the germline V gene. J was trimmed by 7 bases and V by 1 base; bases with no gene match: 9. The CDR3 has 15 residues. The chain carries TRBV2 and TRBJ2-5; TRBD2 matches at 7 bases. The TCR was taken from a woman aged 30 to 39 in good health and CMV-seropositive. Material: PBMCs. The CDR3 sequence is CASSEGSGNFGTQYF. The DNA for the CDR3 is TGTGCCAGCAGTGAAGGGAGCGGGAACTTTGGGACCCAGTACTTC.